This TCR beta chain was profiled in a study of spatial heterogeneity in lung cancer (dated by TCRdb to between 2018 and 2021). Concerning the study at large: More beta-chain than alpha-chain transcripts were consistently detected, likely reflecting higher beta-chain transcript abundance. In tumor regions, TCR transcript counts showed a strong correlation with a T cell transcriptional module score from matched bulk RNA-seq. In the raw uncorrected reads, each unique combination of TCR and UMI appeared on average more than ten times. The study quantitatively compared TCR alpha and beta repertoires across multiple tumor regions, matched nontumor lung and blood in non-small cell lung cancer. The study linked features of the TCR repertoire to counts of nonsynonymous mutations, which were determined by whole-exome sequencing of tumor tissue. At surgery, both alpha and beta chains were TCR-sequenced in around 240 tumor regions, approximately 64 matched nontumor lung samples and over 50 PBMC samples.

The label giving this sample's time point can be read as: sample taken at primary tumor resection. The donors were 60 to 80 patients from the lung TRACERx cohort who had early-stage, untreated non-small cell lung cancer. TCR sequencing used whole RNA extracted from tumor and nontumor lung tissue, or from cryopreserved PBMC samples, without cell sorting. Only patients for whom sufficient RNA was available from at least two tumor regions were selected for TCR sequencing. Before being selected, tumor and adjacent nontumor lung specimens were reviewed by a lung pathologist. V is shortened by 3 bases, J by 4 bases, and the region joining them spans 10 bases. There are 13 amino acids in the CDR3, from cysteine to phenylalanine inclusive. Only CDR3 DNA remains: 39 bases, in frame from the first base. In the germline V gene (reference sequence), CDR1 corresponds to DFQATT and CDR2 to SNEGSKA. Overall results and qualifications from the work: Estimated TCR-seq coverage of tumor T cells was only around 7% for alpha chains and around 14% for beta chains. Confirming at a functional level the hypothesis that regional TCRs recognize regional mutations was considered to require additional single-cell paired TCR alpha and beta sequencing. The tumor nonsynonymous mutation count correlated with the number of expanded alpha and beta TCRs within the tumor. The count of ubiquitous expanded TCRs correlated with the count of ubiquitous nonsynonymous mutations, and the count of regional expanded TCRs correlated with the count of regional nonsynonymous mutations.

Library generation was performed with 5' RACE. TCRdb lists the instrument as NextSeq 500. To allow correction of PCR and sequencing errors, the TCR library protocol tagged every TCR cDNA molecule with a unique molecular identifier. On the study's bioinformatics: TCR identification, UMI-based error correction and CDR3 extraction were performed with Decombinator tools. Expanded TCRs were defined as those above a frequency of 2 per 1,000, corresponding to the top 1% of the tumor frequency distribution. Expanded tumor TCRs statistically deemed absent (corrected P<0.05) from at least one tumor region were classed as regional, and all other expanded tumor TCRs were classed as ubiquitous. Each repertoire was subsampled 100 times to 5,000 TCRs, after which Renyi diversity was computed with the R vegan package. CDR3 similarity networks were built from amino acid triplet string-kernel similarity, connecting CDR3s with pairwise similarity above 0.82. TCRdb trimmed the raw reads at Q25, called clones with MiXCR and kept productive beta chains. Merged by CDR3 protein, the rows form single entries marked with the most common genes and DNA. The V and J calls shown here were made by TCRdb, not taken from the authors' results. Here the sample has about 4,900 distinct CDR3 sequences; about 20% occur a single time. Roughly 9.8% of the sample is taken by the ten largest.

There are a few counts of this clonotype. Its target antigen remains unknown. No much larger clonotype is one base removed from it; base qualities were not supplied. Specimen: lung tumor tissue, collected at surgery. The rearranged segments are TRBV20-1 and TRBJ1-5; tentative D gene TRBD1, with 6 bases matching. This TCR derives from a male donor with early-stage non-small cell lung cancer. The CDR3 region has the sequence CSASTGPNQPQHF. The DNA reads TGCAGTGCTAGTACAGGGCCAAATCAGCCCCAGCATTTT.